This TCR beta chain comes out of a study of blood T cells in healthy people across ages. This clonotype is a singleton in its sample. Its specificity is not known. The use of a sample-barcoded 5' primer and a J-beta primer mix characterized a second PCR of roughly 7 to 11 cycles. MiXCR, applied by TCRdb to the 5' RACE reads, yields one record per CDR3 protein. Found here are more than 750,000 distinct CDR3 sequences, almost 30% of them singletons; the top ten hold roughly 10%. PBMCs numbering at least 7 million were isolated per sample. The CDR3 is made up of 18 amino acids. V was pared by 0 bases and J by 10 bases, with 14 bases of the junction left unmatched. The germline V gene encodes CDR1 MNHEY and CDR2 SVGAGI. Overall study results and limits: Age advanced and TCR beta diversity per million T cells fell, roughly linearly. Versus aged donors, long-lived donors had higher diversity and more naive CD4+ cells.

The same data also contributed to another study, on T cells of mothers and their children.

This clonotype was sampled from a woman aged 40 to 55 in good health. The chain combines TRBV6-5 with TRBJ2-3; 12 bases agree with TRBD2. Material for sequencing was blood. The CDR3 DNA follows: TGTGCCAGCAGTTACTCGAGCCCAGGGGAACTAGCGGGAGGCTCGCAGTATTTT. Translation gives CASSYSSPGELAGGSQYF.